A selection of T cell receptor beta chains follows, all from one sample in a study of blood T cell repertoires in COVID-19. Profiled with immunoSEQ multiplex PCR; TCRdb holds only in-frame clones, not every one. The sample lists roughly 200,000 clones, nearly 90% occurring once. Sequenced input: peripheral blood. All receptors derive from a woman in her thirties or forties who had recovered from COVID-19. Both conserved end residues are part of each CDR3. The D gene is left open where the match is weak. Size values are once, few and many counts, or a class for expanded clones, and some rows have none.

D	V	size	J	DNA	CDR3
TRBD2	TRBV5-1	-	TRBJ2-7	TGCGCCAGCAGCTTTGGAGTAAGAGCGGGAGTATACGAGCAGTACTTC	CASSFGVRAGVYEQYF
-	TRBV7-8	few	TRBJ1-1	TGTGCCAGCAGCTTTAGGAGCACTGAAGCTTTCTTT	CASSFRSTEAFF
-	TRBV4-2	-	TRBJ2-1	TGTGCCAGCAGCCAAGAGGCTACTAGCATCTACGGTGAGCAGTTCTTC	CASSQEATSIYGEQFF
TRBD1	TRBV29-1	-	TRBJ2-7	TGCAGCGTTGGGGCAGGGGGCCTCTACGAGCAGTACTTC	CSVGAGGLYEQYF
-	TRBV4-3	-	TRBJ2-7	TGCGCCAGCAGCCAAGATGTTGGGACACGTAACTACGAGCAGTACTTC	CASSQDVGTRNYEQYF
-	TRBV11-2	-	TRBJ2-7	TGTGCCAGCAGCTTCACGGGTGACGAGCAGTACTTC	CASSFTGDEQYF
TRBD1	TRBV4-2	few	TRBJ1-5	TGTGCCAGCAGCCACGAAGCGCGGGACAGCACTCAGCCCCAGCATTTT	CASSHEARDSTQPQHF
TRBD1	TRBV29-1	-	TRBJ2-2	TGCAGCGTCCGACAGGGGACGAACACCGGGGAGCTGTTTTTT	CSVRQGTNTGELFF
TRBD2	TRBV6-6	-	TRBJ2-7	TGTGCCAGCAGTTACCCGAGCGGGAGCTCCTACGAGCAGTACTTC	CASSYPSGSSYEQYF
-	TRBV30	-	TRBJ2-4	TGTGCCTGGACCCAAGACAGTGACGGTAAAAACATTCAGTACTTC	CAWTQDSDGKNIQYF
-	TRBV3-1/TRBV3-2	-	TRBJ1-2	TGTGCCAGCAGCCAAGAAACAGATGGCTACACCTTC	CASSQETDGYTF
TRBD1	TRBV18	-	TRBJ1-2	TGTGCCAGCTCAAGACAGGGAAATGGCTACACCTTC	CASSRQGNGYTF
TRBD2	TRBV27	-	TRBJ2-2	TGTGCCAGCAGTTTAATATCGGGAGGCACCGGGGAGCTGTTTTTT	CASSLISGGTGELFF
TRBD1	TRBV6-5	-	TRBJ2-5	TGTGCCAGCAGCTCAGGGGGCGTTGGGGAGACCCAGTACTTC	CASSSGGVGETQYF
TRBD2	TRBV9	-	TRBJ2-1	TGTGCCAGCAGCGCTCCCTCAGCGGGAGGCGAGCAGTTCTTC	CASSAPSAGGEQFF
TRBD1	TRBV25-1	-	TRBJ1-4	TGTGCCAGCAGTGGATGGGACAGGTGGAATGAAAAACTGTTTTTT	CASSGWDRWNEKLFF
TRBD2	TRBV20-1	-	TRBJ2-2	TGCAGTGCTAGTGGGGGACTAGATAGCGCGAACACCGGGGAGCTGTTTTTT	CSASGGLDSANTGELFF
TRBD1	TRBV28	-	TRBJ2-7	TGTGCCAGCAGCTCGTTCGGGACAGGTAGAGCCTACGAGCAGTACTTC	CASSSFGTGRAYEQYF
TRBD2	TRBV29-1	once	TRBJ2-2	TGCAGCGCTCGGAATTTCCTGACTAGCGGTGGCGGGGGCGGGGAGCTGTTTTTT	CSARNFLTSGGGGGELFF
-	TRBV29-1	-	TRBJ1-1	TGCAGCGTTGAGGAGACAGGTCTGAACACTGAAGCTTTCTTT	CSVEETGLNTEAFF
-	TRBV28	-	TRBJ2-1	TGTGCCAGCAGCGGTTGGAGTGAGCAGTTCTTC	CASSGWSEQFF
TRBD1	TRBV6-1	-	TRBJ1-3	TGTGCCAGCAGTGCTAACATACAGGGGTCTGGAAACACCATATATTTT	CASSANIQGSGNTIYF
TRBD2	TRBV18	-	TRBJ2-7	TGTGCCAGCTCACCTTATCTAGCGGGAGGGCCGGGTGAGCAGTACTTC	CASSPYLAGGPGEQYF
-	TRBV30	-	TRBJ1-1	TGTGCCTGGAGGTCCCGGGACTTGAACACTGAAGCTTTCTTT	CAWRSRDLNTEAFF
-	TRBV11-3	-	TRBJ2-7	TGTGCCAGCAGCTTAGAATCCCTAGGCTACGAGCAGTACTTC	CASSLESLGYEQYF
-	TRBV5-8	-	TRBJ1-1	TGTGCCAGCAGCCATGGCGGCTTGAACACTGAAGCTTTCTTT	CASSHGGLNTEAFF
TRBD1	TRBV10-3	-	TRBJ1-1	TGTGCCATCAGAACCGGGACAGGTGTTATGAACACTGAAGCTTTCTTT	CAIRTGTGVMNTEAFF
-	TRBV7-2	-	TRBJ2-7	TGTGCCAGCAGCTTTTCAGGGCTGCTCGGCTCCTACGAGCAGTACTTC	CASSFSGLLGSYEQYF
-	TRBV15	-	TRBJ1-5	TGTGCCACCAGCAGAGCCCCCTACAGGGATAGGAGTCAGCCCCAGCATTTT	CATSRAPYRDRSQPQHF
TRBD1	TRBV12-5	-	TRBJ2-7	TGTGCTAGTGCCGCCGGACAGGGGGTCTACGAGCAGTACTTC	CASAAGQGVYEQYF
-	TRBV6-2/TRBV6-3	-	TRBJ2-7	TGTGCCAGCAGTCGGGTTTCCTACGAGCAGTACTTC	CASSRVSYEQYF
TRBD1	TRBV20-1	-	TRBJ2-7	TGCAGTGCTAGTCTCCCGGGACAGGGCTACGAGCAGTACTTC	CSASLPGQGYEQYF
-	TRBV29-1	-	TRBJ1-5	TGCAGCGTCAGGGTTAGCAATCAGCCCCAGCATTTT	CSVRVSNQPQHF
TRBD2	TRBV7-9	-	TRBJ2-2	TGTGCCAGCAGCTTAGAATCCCCTAGCGGGTGGAACACCGGGGAGCTGTTTTTT	CASSLESPSGWNTGELFF
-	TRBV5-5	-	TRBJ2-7	TGTGCCAGCAGCCTCCGGGACACCCACTACGAGCAGTACTTC	CASSLRDTHYEQYF
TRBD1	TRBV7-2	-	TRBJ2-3	TGTGCCAGCAGCTCCCGGACAGGAATCCACTTCACAGATACGCAGTATTTT	CASSSRTGIHFTDTQYF
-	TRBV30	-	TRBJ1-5	TGTGCCTGGAGTCCTCAGGGGAATCAGCCCCAGCATTTT	CAWSPQGNQPQHF
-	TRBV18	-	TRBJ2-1	TGTGCCAGCTCACCCTTTTCCTACAATGAGCAGTTCTTC	CASSPFSYNEQFF
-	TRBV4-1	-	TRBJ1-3	TGCGCCAGCAGCCAAGATAGTGAAAGTTATGCAAACACCATATATTTT	CASSQDSESYANTIYF
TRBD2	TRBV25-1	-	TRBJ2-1	TGTGCCAGCAGTCGTCCTGGAGTAGCGGGAGACAATGAGCAGTTCTTC	CASSRPGVAGDNEQFF
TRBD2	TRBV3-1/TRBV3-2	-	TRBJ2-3	TGTGCCAGCAGCCACACTAGCGGGGCTAGCACAGATACGCAGTATTTT	CASSHTSGASTDTQYF
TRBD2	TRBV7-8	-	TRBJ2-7	TGTGCCAGCAGCTTGGTGAGCGGGATTCCCTACGAGCAGTACTTC	CASSLVSGIPYEQYF
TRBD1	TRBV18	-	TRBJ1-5	TGTGCCAGCTCTCGACAGGGGGAAAATAACCAGCCCCAGCATTTT	CASSRQGENNQPQHF
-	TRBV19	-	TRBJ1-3	TGTGCCAGTAGTGGGCAGCATGGAAACACCATATATTTT	CASSGQHGNTIYF
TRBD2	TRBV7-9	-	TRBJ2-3	TGTGCCAGCAGCGCCACGAGCGGGAGCGGGGCAGATACGCAGTATTTT	CASSATSGSGADTQYF
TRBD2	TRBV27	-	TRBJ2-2	TGTGCCGCACGGACTAGCGGGGGCGGGGAGCTGTTTTTT	CAARTSGGGELFF
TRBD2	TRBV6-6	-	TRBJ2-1	TGTGCCAGCAGCGCGACGGGGGGTGAGCAGTTCTTC	CASSATGGEQFF
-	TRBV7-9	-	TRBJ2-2	TGTGCCAGCAGCTTAGGCTTGGACTACCGAAACACCGGGGAGCTGTTTTTT	CASSLGLDYRNTGELFF
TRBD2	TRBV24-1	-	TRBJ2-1	TGTGCCACCAGTGATCCTAGCGGGAGTAGTGATGAGCAGTTCTTC	CATSDPSGSSDEQFF
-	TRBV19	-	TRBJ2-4	TGTGCCAGTAGTATCCGCACTCAGGGTCTTGGGGCCAAAAACATTCAGTACTTC	CASSIRTQGLGAKNIQYF
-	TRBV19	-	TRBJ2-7	TGTGCCACAGGGCGGAAGCTTCACTCCTACGAGCAGTACTTC	CATGRKLHSYEQYF
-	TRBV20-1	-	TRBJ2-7	TGCAGTGGGGAGTGGCAAAGGGAGCAGTACTTC	CSGEWQREQYF